The 32 T cell receptor beta chains below come from one sample, sequenced in a study of breast tumors, draining lymph nodes, adjacent tissues. The lymph nodes were axillary draining lymph nodes from breast cancer patients. TCRdb re-called the multiplex PCR reads with MiXCR, one entry per CDR3 protein. There are some 170,000 distinct CDR3 sequences in the sample; roughly 35% occur only once, and less than 4% lies in the top ten. Sequencing used axillary lymph node tissue. The receptors originated from a female donor with breast cancer. Some clones in this sample may be carry-over from other donors' samples.

The chain is built from TRBV2 and TRBJ1-2, with D tentatively TRBD1 (5 bases). This CDR3 has 13 amino acids. Per the germline V gene, CDR1 is SNHLY and CDR2 is FYNNEI. V lost 2 bases, J lost 4 bases, and 8 bases lay in between. CDR3 in DNA: TGTGCCAGCAGTGAACCTGGGGGCTATGGCTACACCTTC. Translation: CASSEPGGYGYTF.

The sample holds many counts of this clonotype. The rearrangement links TRBV20-1 to TRBJ2-1; D perhaps matches TRBD2 (5 bases). The CDR3 covers 12 residues. Trimming pared 2 bases from V and 9 bases from J, leaving 11 bases between. Germline V gene lookup returns CDR1 DFQATT and CDR2 SNEGSKA (reference sequence). For the CDR3, the DNA is TGCAGTGCTAGATCCCCCCGGGGTGAGCAGTTCTTC. Its translation is CSARSPRGEQFF.

About this clonotype itself: A much bigger clone sits one base away, suggesting this may be a read error. The conserved phenylalanine or tryptophan normally closing the CDR3 is absent here, so this likely arose from a read error. The chain uses TRBV28 and TRBJ1-6; D is undetermined. The CDR3 is made up of 13 amino acids. V lost 3 bases, J lost 10 bases, and 10 bases lay in between. Per germline, CDR1 MDHEN and CDR2 SYDVKM. The CDR3 loop is CASSFTDGSPLHL. In DNA, the CDR3 is TGTGCCAGCAGTTTCACCGACGGATCACCCCTCCACCTT.

The chain employs TRBV30 and TRBJ2-7; TRBD2 agrees at 10 bases. V lost 1 base and J lost 12; bases outside the gene matches: 9. Germline CDR1 reads GTSNPN; CDR2 reads SVGIG (reference sequence). The CDR3 contains 13 residues. CDR3 loop: CAWSASGRSRPYF. Written as DNA, the CDR3 is TGTGCCTGGAGTGCTAGCGGGAGATCGAGACCGTACTTC.

The chain's CDR3 is CSARSPDGGGSEQFF. The CDR3 nucleotides read TGCAGTGCTAGATCGCCCGACGGGGGGGGAAGTGAGCAGTTCTTC. The chain joins TRBV20-1 to TRBJ2-1; 8 nucleotides agree with TRBD2. The CDR3 spans 15 residues. V lost 2 bases and J lost 9; bases outside the gene matches: 12. Germline lookup yields CDR1 DFQATT and CDR2 SNEGSKA (reference sequence).

This clonotype was seen more than once but under ten times. V and J are TRBV28 and TRBJ2-1; 9 nucleotides match TRBD2. This CDR3 is built from 17 residues. Trimming at V came to 8 bases and at J to 2 bases, leaving 13 bases not matched to a gene. The germline V gene has CDR1 MDHEN and CDR2 SYDVKM. Here the CDR3 DNA reads TGTGCCAGCTCATTGGTACCTAGACTAGCGGCCTACAATGAGCAGTTCTTC. This gives the protein CASSLVPRLAAYNEQFF.

This clonotype was seen more than once but under ten times. A single base separates this from a much larger clone, so it may be a read error. V usage is TRBV14 and J usage is TRBJ2-7; no clear D gene. CDR1 is SGHDN, CDR2 FVKESK, per germline. The CDR3 has 14 amino acids. CDR3 DNA sequence: TGTGCCAGCAGCCAAGATTGGTTCCCGGGCGAGCAGTCCTTC. This codes for CASSQDWFPGEQSF.

This clonotype was seen at least ten times. The chain combines TRBV20-1 with TRBJ1-4; 8 nucleotides line up with TRBD1. Per germline, CDR1 DFQATT and CDR2 SNEGSKA (reference sequence). The CDR3 length is 16 residues. The V gene end was trimmed by 0 bases and the J gene end by 7 bases; junction bases not matched to a gene: 10. The CDR3 spells CSARDPTGGGGEKLFF. As DNA, the CDR3 is TGCAGTGCTAGAGACCCCACAGGGGGAGGAGGTGAAAAACTGTTTTTT.

The rearrangement joins TRBV7-6 to TRBJ1-2; D unresolved. Trimming shortened V by 0 bases and J by 7 bases, and 9 bases separated the two germline ends. Germline V gives CDR1 SGHVS, CDR2 FNYEAQ. The CDR3 has 13 residues. CDR3 coding DNA: TGTGCCAGCAGCTTAGCTCGGCACGGTGGCTACACCTTC. Protein product: CASSLARHGGYTF.

This clonotype was recorded many times. This chain uses TRBV2 with TRBJ1-2, with D unclear. The CDR3 is made up of 15 amino acids. The germline V gene encodes CDR1 SNHLY and CDR2 FYNNEI. Trimming shortened V by 6 bases and J by 2 bases, and 16 bases separated the two germline ends. The CDR3 region is CASRFRMGQNYGYTF. The DNA of the CDR3 is TGTGCCAGCAGATTCCGTATGGGTCAGAACTATGGCTACACCTTC.

This clonotype came up many times. The rearrangement joins TRBV20-1 to TRBJ2-7; the D gene is possibly TRBD1 (6 bases). This CDR3 is built from 12 residues. Trimming stripped 7 bases from V and 3 bases from J, with 13 bases between. Germline-derived CDR1 and CDR2 are DFQATT and SNEGSKA (reference sequence). The CDR3 reads CSGRLTGYEQYF. As DNA, the CDR3 is TGCAGTGGGAGGCTGACAGGCTACGAGCAGTACTTC.

V and J are TRBV7-3 and TRBJ1-5; D remains ambiguous. V was shortened by 2 bases and J by 7 bases, with 18 bases between the two germline ends. The CDR3 is 16 residues long. The germline V gene has CDR1 SGHTA and CDR2 FQGTGA. CDR3 bases: TGTGCCAGCAGCTTAGGCGGGAGGTTTGGGGAGCAGCCCCAGCATTTT. As protein: CASSLGGRFGEQPQHF.

Regarding this clonotype: Mismatch with germline at one junction end may stem from a read error. The rearrangement uses TRBV6-2 or TRBV6-3 and TRBJ1-3, with unresolved D. The CDR3 contains 10 residues. In germline, CDR1 is MNHEY, CDR2 SVGEGT. The CDR3 sequence: CASSLSTVYF. The DNA for the CDR3 is TGTGCCAGCAGTCTCTCCACCGTATATTTT.

The table lists this clonotype with many counts. The chain uses TRBV20-1 and TRBJ1-3; tentative D call: TRBD1 (5 bases). CDR3 length equals 14 residues. Germline V gene data show CDR1 as DFQATT and CDR2 as SNEGSKA (reference sequence). V gave up 4 bases and J gave up 2 bases, with 12 bases separating them. The CDR3: CSATRTGPGNTIYF. CDR3 nucleotides: TGCAGTGCTACTCGTACAGGTCCTGGAAACACCATATATTTT.

The chain has TRBV2 and TRBJ2-2, with no clear D. Germline loops: CDR1 SNHLY, CDR2 FYNNEI. With 6 bases removed from V and 8 bases from J, the gap between germline ends came to 13 bases. CDR3 length: 13 amino acids. DNA for the CDR3: TGTGCCAGCAGCCAAGTTTGGCGGGGGGAGCTGTTTTTT. Protein product: CASSQVWRGELFF.

Note on this clonotype: The junction shows a germline mismatch at one end, possibly a read error. This CDR3 is CASGFSPLGCF. CDR3 bases: TGTGCCAGCGGTTTCTCGCCATTGGGATGCTTC. The V and J genes are TRBV12-3 or TRBV12-4 and TRBJ2-7; D not resolved. The CDR3 sequence is 11 residues long.

This clonotype was seen ten or more times. The chain employs TRBV7-2 and TRBJ1-2; 9 bases match TRBD1. This CDR3 spans 15 amino acids. CDR1 is SGHTA and CDR2 is FQGNSA in the germline V gene. V shed 4 bases and J 1 base; nucleotides not matched to a gene: 4. CDR3 sequence (DNA): TGTGCCAGCAGCTCCCGGACAGGGGTTAACTATGGCTACACCTTC. Residues: CASSSRTGVNYGYTF.

As regards this clonotype: No conserved phenylalanine or tryptophan ends this CDR3, so it is likely a read error. The DNA is left out, because the CDR3 cannot be placed on it with certainty; the CDR3 is given as TCRdb lists it. The chain employs TRBV15 and TRBJ2-5; whether TRBD1, the table's D call, matches the DNA was not checked. Per the germline V gene, CDR1 is LNHNV and CDR2 is YYDKDF (reference sequence). The CDR3 numbers 14 amino acids, ends counted. CDR3 sequence reads: CATNGGGAQETQFL.

This clonotype has at least ten counts. The chain combines TRBV6-5 with TRBJ2-5; D unresolved. This CDR3 spans 13 amino acids. CDR1 and CDR2 (germline): MNHEY, SVGAGI. Trimming removed 2 bases at V and 4 bases at J, with 8 bases between. CDR3 amino acids: CASSYRGRETQYF. The CDR3 coding sequence is TGTGCCAGCAGTTACCGAGGTAGAGAGACCCAGTACTTC.

V is TRBV5-1 and J is TRBJ2-7, with 12 bases matching TRBD1. Per germline, CDR1 SGHRS and CDR2 YFSETQ. V shed 2 bases and J 3 bases; nucleotides not matched to a gene: 3. The CDR3 is made up of 15 amino acids. CDR3 sequence: CASSFGTGGRYEQYF. The CDR3, as DNA: TGCGCCAGCAGCTTCGGGACAGGGGGCCGCTACGAGCAGTACTTC.

The gene calls are TRBV12-3 or TRBV12-4 and TRBJ2-1, with D possibly TRBD1 on 5 matching bases. The CDR3 covers 13 residues. The V gene lost 8 bases and the J gene lost 6 bases, with 14 bases spanning the gap. In DNA form, the CDR3 reads TGTGCCAGCGGATCTGGGGCAGGCAATGAGCAGTTCTTC. This sequence encodes CASGSGAGNEQFF.

The chain employs TRBV6-2 or TRBV6-3 and TRBJ2-3; 14 bases line up with TRBD2. Germline V gene sequence: CDR1 MNHEY, CDR2 SVGEGT. V shed 8 bases and J 8 bases; nucleotides not matched to a gene: 12. The CDR3 has 16 amino acids. The CDR3 coding sequence is TGTGCCAGCGGGAGGGGACTAGCGGGAGAAATTGGTACGCAGTATTTT. Translating gives CASGRGLAGEIGTQYF.

V and J are TRBV20-1 and TRBJ2-7; 10 nucleotides align to TRBD2. This CDR3 has 14 amino acids. With V trimmed by 7 bases and J by 3 bases, 9 bases remained unmatched. The germline V gene has CDR1 DFQATT and CDR2 SNEGSKA (reference sequence). In nucleotides, the CDR3 is TGCAGTGGAGCCCCGACTAGCGGGTACTACGAGCAGTACTTC. Translation gives CSGAPTSGYYEQYF.

This clonotype appeared many times. A much more abundant neighbour one base away suggests this may be a read error. The chain has TRBV20-1 and TRBJ1-2, with TRBD1 matching over 9 bases. CDR1 DFQATT and CDR2 SNEGSKA come from the germline V gene (reference sequence). CDR3 size: 12 residues. This chain's CDR3 is CSAGTGTDGSTF. The CDR3 DNA reads as TGCAGTGCGGGGACAGGGACTGATGGCTCCACCTTC.

This clonotype was detected many times. J is TRBJ2-3 and V is TRBV7-9, with D tentatively TRBD2 (6 bases). Germline V CDR1 and CDR2: SEHNR, FQNEAQ (reference sequence). Trimming shortened V by 2 bases and J by 10 bases, and 10 bases separated the two germline ends. CDR3 length: 12 residues. The CDR3 sequence: CASSLYGTAQYF. The CDR3, as DNA: TGTGCCAGCAGCTTATATGGGACTGCGCAGTATTTT.

This clonotype was detected many times. The chain uses TRBV4-1 and TRBJ1-4; no clear D. V was cut by 8 bases and J by 8 bases, with 6 bases left in between. CDR1 MGHRA and CDR2 YSYEKL come from the germline V gene. The CDR3 has 10 amino acids. The CDR3 DNA follows: TGCGCCAGCCGAGGAGAAAAACTGTTTTTT. It is translated as CASRGEKLFF.

This clonotype showed up just once. The V gene is TRBV10-2, the J gene TRBJ2-5; TRBD1 might be the D (6 bases). Trimming shortened V by 3 bases and J by 5 bases, and 10 bases separated the two germline ends. CDR1 is WSHSY and CDR2 is SAAADI in the germline V gene. This CDR3 region has 13 residues. CDR3 coding DNA: TGCGCCAGCAGTGACAGGGGTTACGAGACCCAGTACTTC. Its translation is CASSDRGYETQYF.

The rearrangement joins TRBV10-1 to TRBJ2-1; tentatively, D is TRBD1 (7 bases). Deletions cut 10 bases from V and 9 bases from J, with 10 bases between. CDR1 and CDR2 from the germline V gene are WNHNN and SYGVQD (reference sequence). This CDR3 contains 10 residues. As DNA, the CDR3 is TGCGCCATCAGGGGGGTTGAGCAGTTCTTC. Translation gives CAIRGVEQFF.

In this sample, this clonotype turned up many times. The J gene is TRBJ1-2, the V gene TRBV4-2; 7 nucleotides line up with TRBD1. Germline V gives CDR1 LGHNA, CDR2 YNFKEQ. V lost 1 base to trimming and J lost 4 bases; unmatched junction nucleotides: 9. The length of the CDR3 is 16 residues. The chain's CDR3 is CASSQVGGQNLYGYTF. The CDR3, as DNA: TGTGCCAGCAGCCAAGTAGGGGGACAGAATCTCTATGGCTACACCTTC.

Comments on this clonotype: As the CDR3 is not closed by the conserved phenylalanine or tryptophan, this likely results from a read error. CDR3 protein: CASSWLPTGELFL. The CDR3 DNA follows: TGTGCCAGCAGCTGGCTACCCACCGGGGAGCTGTTTCTT. The genes are TRBV2 and TRBJ2-2; D unclear. V was trimmed by 6 bases and J by 4 bases, leaving 9 bases between them. The CDR3 contains 13 residues. Germline V lookup: CDR1 SNHLY, CDR2 FYNNEI.

As for this clonotype: This may be a read error: a much more frequent sequence differs by one nucleotide. For the CDR3, the DNA is TGTGCCAGCAGCGCCCGGGACACCCACAATCCCACAGCTACGCAGTATTTT. Amino acid sequence: CASSARDTHNPTATQYF. The chain is built from TRBV9 and TRBJ2-3; TRBD1 might be the D (6 bases). This CDR3 is built from 17 residues. The germline gives CDR1 SGDLS, CDR2 YYNGEE.

Comments on this clonotype: Since the CDR3 does not end with the conserved phenylalanine or tryptophan, this likely comes from a read error. The V call is TRBV6-5, the J call TRBJ1-5, with D perhaps matching TRBD1 (6 bases). This CDR3 region has 14 residues. Germline assignment: CDR1 MNHEY and CDR2 SVGAGI. Trimming removed 2 bases from V and 6 bases from J, with 11 bases in between. CDR3 amino acids: CASSYNRVGQPQHL. As DNA, the CDR3 is TGTGCCAGCAGTTACAACAGGGTCGGTCAGCCCCAGCATCTT.